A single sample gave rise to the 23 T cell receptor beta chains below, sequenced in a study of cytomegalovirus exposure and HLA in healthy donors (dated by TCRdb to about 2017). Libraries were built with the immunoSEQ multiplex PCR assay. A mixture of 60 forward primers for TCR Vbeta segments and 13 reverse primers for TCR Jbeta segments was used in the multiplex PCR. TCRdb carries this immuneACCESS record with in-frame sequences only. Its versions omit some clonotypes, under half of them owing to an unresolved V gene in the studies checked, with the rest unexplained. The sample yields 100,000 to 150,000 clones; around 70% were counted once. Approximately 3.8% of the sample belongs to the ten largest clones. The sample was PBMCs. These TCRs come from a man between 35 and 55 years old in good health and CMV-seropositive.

The CDR3 sequence is CASEVGAGNEQFF. The CDR3 DNA is TGTGCCAGCGAAGTAGGGGCCGGTAATGAGCAGTTCTTC. V is TRBV6-1 and J is TRBJ2-1; D perhaps matches TRBD1 (5 bases). Germline loops: CDR1 MNHNS, CDR2 SASEGT. The CDR3 loop spans 13 amino acids. V was clipped by 8 bases and J by 7 bases, with 15 bases between them.

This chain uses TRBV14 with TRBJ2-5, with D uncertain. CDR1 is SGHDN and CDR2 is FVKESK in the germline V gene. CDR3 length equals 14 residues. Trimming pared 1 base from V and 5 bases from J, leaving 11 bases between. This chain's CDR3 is CASSQVRGGETQYF. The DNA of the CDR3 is TGTGCCAGCAGCCAAGTCCGAGGTGGGGAGACCCAGTACTTC.

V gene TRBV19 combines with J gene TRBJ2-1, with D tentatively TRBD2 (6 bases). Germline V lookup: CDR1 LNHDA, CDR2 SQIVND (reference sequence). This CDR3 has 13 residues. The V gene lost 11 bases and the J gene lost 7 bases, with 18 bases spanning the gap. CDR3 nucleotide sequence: TGTGCCGGTACCGGGACTCCGGTGAATGAGCAGTTCTTC. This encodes CAGTGTPVNEQFF.

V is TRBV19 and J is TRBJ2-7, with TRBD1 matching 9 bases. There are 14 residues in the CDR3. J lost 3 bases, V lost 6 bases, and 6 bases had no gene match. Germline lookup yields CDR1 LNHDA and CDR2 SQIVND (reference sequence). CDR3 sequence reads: CASRDRTGVYEQYF. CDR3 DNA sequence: TGTGCCAGTAGGGATCGGACAGGGGTCTACGAGCAGTACTTC. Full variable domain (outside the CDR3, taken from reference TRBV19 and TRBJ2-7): DGGITQSPKYLFRKEGQNVTLSCEQNLNHDAMYWYRQDPGQGLRLIYYSQIVNDFQKGDIAEGYSVSREKKESFPLTVTSAQKNPTAFYLCASRDRTGVYEQYFGPGTRLTVT.

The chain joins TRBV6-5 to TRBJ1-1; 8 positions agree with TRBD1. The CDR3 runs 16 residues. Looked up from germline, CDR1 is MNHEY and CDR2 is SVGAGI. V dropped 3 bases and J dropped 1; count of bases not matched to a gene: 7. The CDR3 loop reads CASSYRTGTGNTEAFF. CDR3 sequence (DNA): TGTGCCAGCAGTTATCGAACCGGGACAGGGAACACTGAAGCTTTCTTT.

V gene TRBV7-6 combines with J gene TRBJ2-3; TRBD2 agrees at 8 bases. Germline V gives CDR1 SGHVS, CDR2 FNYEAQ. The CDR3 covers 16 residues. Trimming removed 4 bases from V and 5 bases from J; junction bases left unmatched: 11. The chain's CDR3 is CASSSYRERERDTQYF. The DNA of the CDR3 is TGTGCCAGCAGCTCGTATCGAGAGCGGGAGAGAGATACGCAGTATTTT.

The CDR3 nucleotides are TGTGCCAGCAGGGACAGGGACTACGAGCAGTACTTC. Its protein product is CASRDRDYEQYF. The J gene is TRBJ2-7, the V gene TRBV25-1; the match to TRBD1 covers 8 bases. The CDR3 is 12 residues long. J lost 3 bases, V lost 6 bases, and 1 base had no gene match. From germline, CDR1 is MGHDK and CDR2 SYGVNS.

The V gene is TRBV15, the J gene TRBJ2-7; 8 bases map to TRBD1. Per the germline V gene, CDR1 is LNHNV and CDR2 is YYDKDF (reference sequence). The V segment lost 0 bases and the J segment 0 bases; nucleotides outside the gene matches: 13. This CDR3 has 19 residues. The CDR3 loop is CATSRDQTGDILSSYEQYF. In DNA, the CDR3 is TGTGCCACCAGCAGAGATCAGACAGGGGACATCTTGAGCTCCTACGAGCAGTACTTC.

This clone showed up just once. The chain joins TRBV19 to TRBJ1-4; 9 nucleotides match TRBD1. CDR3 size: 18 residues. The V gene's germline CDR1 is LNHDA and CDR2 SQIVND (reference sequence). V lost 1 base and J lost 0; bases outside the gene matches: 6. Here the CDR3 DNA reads TGTGCCAGTAGTATAGTTGGACAGGGGTTTGCAACTAATGAAAAACTGTTTTTT. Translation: CASSIVGQGFATNEKLFF.

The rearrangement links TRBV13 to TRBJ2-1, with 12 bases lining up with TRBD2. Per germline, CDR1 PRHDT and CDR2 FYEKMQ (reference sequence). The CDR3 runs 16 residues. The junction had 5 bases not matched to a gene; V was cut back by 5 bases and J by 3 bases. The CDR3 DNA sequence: TGTGCCAGCAGCCCATCTAGCGGGAGGGTCTACAATGAGCAGTTCTTC. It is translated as CASSPSSGRVYNEQFF.

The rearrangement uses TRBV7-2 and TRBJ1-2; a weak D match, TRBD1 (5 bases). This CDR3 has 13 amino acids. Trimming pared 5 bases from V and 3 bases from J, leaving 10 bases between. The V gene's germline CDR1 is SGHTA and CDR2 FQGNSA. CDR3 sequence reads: CASSPQGDYGYTF. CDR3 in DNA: TGTGCCAGCAGCCCTCAGGGCGACTATGGCTACACCTTC.

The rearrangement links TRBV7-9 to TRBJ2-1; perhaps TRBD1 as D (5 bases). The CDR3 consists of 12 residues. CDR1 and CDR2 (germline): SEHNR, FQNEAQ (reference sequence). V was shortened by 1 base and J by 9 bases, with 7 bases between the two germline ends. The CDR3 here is CASSLVRGEQFF. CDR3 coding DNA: TGTGCCAGCAGCTTAGTAAGGGGTGAGCAGTTCTTC. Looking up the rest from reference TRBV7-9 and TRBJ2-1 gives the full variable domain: DTGVSQNPRHKITKRGQNVTFRCDPISEHNRLYWYRQTLGQGPEFLTYFQNEAQLEKSRLLSDRFSAERPKGSFSTLEIQRTEQGDSAMYLCASSLVRGEQFFGPGTRLTVL.

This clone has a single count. In nucleotides, the CDR3 is TGTGCCAGCAGTGAAAGGGGTAGGCCTTACAATGAGCAGTTCTTC. This sequence encodes CASSERGRPYNEQFF. V gene TRBV25-1 combines with J gene TRBJ2-1; maybe TRBD1 (5 bases). This CDR3 comprises 15 residues. The germline V gene has CDR1 MGHDK and CDR2 SYGVNS. Trimming cost V 2 bases and J 4 bases, with 12 bases left between them.

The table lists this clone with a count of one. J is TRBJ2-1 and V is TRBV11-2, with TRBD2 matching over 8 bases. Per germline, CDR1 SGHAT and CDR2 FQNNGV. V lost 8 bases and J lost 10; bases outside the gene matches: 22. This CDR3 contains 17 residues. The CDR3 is CASGRLAGVPPGGEQFF. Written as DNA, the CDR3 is TGTGCCAGCGGGCGGCTAGCGGGTGTCCCGCCGGGAGGGGAGCAGTTCTTC.

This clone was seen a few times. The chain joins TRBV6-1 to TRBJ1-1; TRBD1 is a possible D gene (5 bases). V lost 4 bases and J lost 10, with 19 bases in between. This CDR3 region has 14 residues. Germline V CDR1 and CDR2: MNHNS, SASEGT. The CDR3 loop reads CASSVNIPGLGAFF. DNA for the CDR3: TGTGCCAGCAGTGTCAATATTCCGGGACTTGGAGCTTTCTTT.

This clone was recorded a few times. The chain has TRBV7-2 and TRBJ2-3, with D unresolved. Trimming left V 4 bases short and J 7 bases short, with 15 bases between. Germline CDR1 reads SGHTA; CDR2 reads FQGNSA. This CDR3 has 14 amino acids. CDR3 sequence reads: CASSSKMVAYTQYF. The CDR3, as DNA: TGTGCCAGCAGCTCTAAAATGGTAGCCTATACGCAGTATTTT.

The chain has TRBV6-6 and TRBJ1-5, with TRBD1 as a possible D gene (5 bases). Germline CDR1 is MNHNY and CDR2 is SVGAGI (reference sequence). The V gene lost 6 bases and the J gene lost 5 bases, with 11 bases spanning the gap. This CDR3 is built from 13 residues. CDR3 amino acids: CASSLQDHQPQHF. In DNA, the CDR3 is TGTGCCAGCAGCTTACAGGACCATCAGCCCCAGCATTTT.

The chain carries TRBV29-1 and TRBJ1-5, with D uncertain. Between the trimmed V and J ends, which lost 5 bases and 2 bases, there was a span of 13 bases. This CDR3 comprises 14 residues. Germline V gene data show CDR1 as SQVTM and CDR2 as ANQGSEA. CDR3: CSVLTTGGNQPQHF. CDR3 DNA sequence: TGCAGCGTTCTTACGACCGGGGGCAATCAGCCCCAGCATTTT. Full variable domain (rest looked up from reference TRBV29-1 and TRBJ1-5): SAVISQKPSRDICQRGTSLTIQCQVDSQVTMMFWYRQQPGQSLTLIATANQGSEATYESGFVIDKFPISRPNLTFSTLTVSNMSPEDSSIYLCSVLTTGGNQPQHFGDGTRLSIL.

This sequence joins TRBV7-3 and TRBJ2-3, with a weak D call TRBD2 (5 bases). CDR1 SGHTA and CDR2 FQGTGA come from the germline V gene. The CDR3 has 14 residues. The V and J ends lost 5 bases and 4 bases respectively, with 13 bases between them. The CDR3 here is CASSPGLSPDTQYF. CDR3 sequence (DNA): TGTGCCAGCAGCCCCGGACTTTCCCCAGATACGCAGTATTTT.

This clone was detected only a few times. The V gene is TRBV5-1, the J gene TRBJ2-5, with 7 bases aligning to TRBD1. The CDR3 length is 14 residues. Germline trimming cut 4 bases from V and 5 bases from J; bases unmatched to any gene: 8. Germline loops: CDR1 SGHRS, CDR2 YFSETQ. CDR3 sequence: CASSTGTAGETQYF. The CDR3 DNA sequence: TGCGCCAGCAGCACGGGGACAGCCGGGGAGACCCAGTACTTC.

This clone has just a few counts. The CDR3 loop is CAWSVLQNNSPLHF. CDR3 in DNA: TGTGCCTGGAGTGTCCTGCAGAATAATTCACCCCTCCACTTT. The J gene is TRBJ1-6, the V gene TRBV30; D remains unclear. Trimming shortened V by 0 bases and J by 5 bases, and 8 bases separated the two germline ends. The CDR3 extends over 14 amino acids. Per germline, CDR1 GTSNPN and CDR2 SVGIG (reference sequence).

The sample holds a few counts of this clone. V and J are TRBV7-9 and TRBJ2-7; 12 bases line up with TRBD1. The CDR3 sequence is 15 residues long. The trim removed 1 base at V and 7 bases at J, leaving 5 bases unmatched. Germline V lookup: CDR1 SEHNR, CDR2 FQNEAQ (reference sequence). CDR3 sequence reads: CASSLGGTGGQEQYF. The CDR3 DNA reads TGTGCCAGCAGCTTAGGAGGGACAGGGGGCCAAGAGCAGTACTTC.

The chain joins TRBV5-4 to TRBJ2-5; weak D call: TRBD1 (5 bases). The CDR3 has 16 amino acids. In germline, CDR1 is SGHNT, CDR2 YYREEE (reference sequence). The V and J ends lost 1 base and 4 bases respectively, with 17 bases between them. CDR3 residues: CASSLPGKGARETQYF. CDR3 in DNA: TGTGCCAGCAGCTTGCCCGGTAAAGGGGCGAGAGAGACCCAGTACTTC.